The 12 T cell receptor beta chains reported below all come from one sample, sequenced in a study of beta chain features in type 1 diabetes. Their antigens are not known. Reverse transcribing all isolated RNA meant expressed TCRB transcripts were sequenced. Profiled with immunoSEQ multiplex PCR; TCRdb holds only in-frame clones, not every one. This sample has about 650,000 clones, with around 12% found just once. Points from the study as a whole: There was a moderate but significant shortening of TCRB CDR3s in all four CD4+ subsets of Type 1 diabetes patients.

The sample comprised naive CD4+ T cells from blood. Every receptor here comes from a man aged 30-40 years with type 1 diabetes.

The chain employs TRBV12-2 and TRBJ2-7. TRBV12-2 is designated a pseudogene. The CDR3 covers 15 residues. In nucleotides, the CDR3 is TGTGCAAGTCGCACGCCGGGCTTTGCTTCCTACGAGCAGTACTTC. This gives the protein CASRTPGFASYEQYF.

This clone turned up a few times. The chain carries TRBV30 and TRBJ2-1, with no clear D. Between the trimmed V and J ends, which lost 1 base and 6 bases, there was a span of 13 bases. The CDR3 is 14 amino acids. Germline CDR1 is GTSNPN and CDR2 is SVGIG (reference sequence). In DNA, the CDR3 is TGTGCCTGGAGTGCCATGGACGGCCTCAATGAGCAGTTCTTC. This encodes CAWSAMDGLNEQFF.

The genes are TRBV7-2 and TRBJ2-4, with D perhaps given as TRBD1 or TRBD2 (6 bases each). The CDR3 length is 15 residues. Germline values: CDR1 SGHTA, CDR2 FQGNSA. Trimming stripped 1 base from V and 4 bases from J, with 11 bases between. For the CDR3, the DNA is TGTGCCAGCAGCTTAGACGGGGGCCAAAAAAACATTCAGTACTTC. Its protein product is CASSLDGGQKNIQYF.

The chain links TRBV5-4 to TRBJ2-5; unclear D gene. Trimming shortened V by 4 bases and J by 6 bases, and 16 bases separated the two germline ends. Germline CDR1 is SGHNT and CDR2 is YYREEE (reference sequence). The CDR3 covers 14 residues. The CDR3 DNA follows: TGTGCCAGCAGCCCAGGTGACGCTTGGAAGACCCAGTACTTC. This codes for CASSPGDAWKTQYF.

This clone was found a few times. The chain recombines TRBV28 with TRBJ1-4, with D perhaps TRBD1 (6 bases). Trimming stripped 6 bases from V and 5 bases from J, with 10 bases between. The CDR3 is 13 residues long. Germline assignment: CDR1 MDHEN and CDR2 SYDVKM. Here the CDR3 DNA reads TGTGCCAGCAGAAGACAGGAGAATGAAAAACTGTTTTTT. Encoded protein: CASRRQENEKLFF.

A few counts support this clone. This sequence joins TRBV29-1 and TRBJ2-5; 7 nucleotides agree with TRBD1. CDR1 is SQVTM, CDR2 ANQGSEA, per germline. The CDR3 runs 13 residues. V lost 4 bases, J lost 10 bases, and 12 bases stayed unmatched. The chain's CDR3 is CSVAGGQGVVQYF. In nucleotides, the CDR3 is TGCAGCGTTGCTGGGGGCCAGGGGGTTGTCCAGTACTTC.

The chain has TRBV20-1 and TRBJ1-4, with D uncertain. Germline assignment: CDR1 DFQATT and CDR2 SNEGSKA (reference sequence). V was cut by 1 base and J by 8 bases, with 5 bases left in between. The CDR3 totals 11 residues. The CDR3 protein is CSARVGEKLFF. The CDR3 bases are TGCAGTGCTAGAGTCGGGGAAAAACTGTTTTTT.

This clone was picked up a small number of times. The rearrangement links TRBV7-9 to TRBJ2-3; TRBD1 or TRBD2 may be the D gene (6 bases each). This CDR3 spans 14 amino acids. V was cut by 2 bases and J by 4 bases, with 10 bases left in between. Per the germline V gene, CDR1 is SEHNR and CDR2 is FQNEAQ (reference sequence). The CDR3 region has the DNA TGTGCCAGCAGCTTATGGGGGGCGGCAGATACGCAGTATTTT. Translated, it gives CASSLWGAADTQYF.

This clone has more than one count but fewer than ten. V is TRBV25-1 and J is TRBJ2-7; D tentatively reads TRBD1 or TRBD2 (5 bases each). The germline V and J ends were trimmed by 3 bases and 2 bases, with 8 bases remaining between them. The CDR3 is 13 residues long. The germline V gene has CDR1 MGHDK and CDR2 SYGVNS. The CDR3 DNA sequence: TGTGCCAGCAGTGAGCCGGGACCCTACGAGCAGTACTTC. It specifies CASSEPGPYEQYF.

The chain combines TRBV7-8 with TRBJ2-7; 7 bases map to TRBD1. The CDR3 has 13 residues. V lost 5 bases, J lost 6 bases, and 7 bases stayed unmatched. Looked up from germline, CDR1 is SGHVS and CDR2 is FQNEAQ. This chain's CDR3 is CASSSTGVTEQYF. The CDR3 region has the DNA TGTGCCAGCAGCAGCACAGGGGTTACCGAGCAGTACTTC.

A note on this clone: This CDR3 is also generated by other DNA sequences in the sample. The chain joins TRBV13 to TRBJ2-7; D is unclear. The CDR3 has 12 residues. Germline-derived CDR1 and CDR2 are PRHDT and FYEKMQ (reference sequence). V gave up 0 bases and J gave up 3 bases, with 3 bases separating them. The CDR3 nucleotides read TGTGCCAGCAGCTTAGGGGGCTACGAGCAGTACTTC. Amino acid sequence: CASSLGGYEQYF.

The gene calls are TRBV4-3 and TRBJ1-3; D ambiguous. The CDR3 spans 16 residues. In germline, CDR1 is LGHNA, CDR2 YSLEER. V shed 0 bases and J shed 0 bases, with 9 bases lying between them. The CDR3, as DNA: TGCGCCAGCAGCCAAGATTTATCCAGCTCTGGAAACACCATATATTTT. This encodes CASSQDLSSSGNTIYF.